Presented here are 24 T cell receptor beta chains from one specimen sequenced in a study of T cell responses to AZD1222 COVID-19 vaccine. Assay: immunoSEQ multiplex PCR; the TCRdb copy retains only in-frame clones and omits some. The sample yields 95,000 or so clones, roughly 84% seen once. The sample consisted of peripheral blood, taken on day 0 of AZD1222 vaccination. Receptor source: an adult in good health.

This clone was picked up one time. The gene calls are TRBV3-1 (or the pseudogene TRBV3-2) and TRBJ1-2, with 9 bases lining up with TRBD1. This CDR3 region has 15 residues. The V gene's germline CDR1 is LGHDT and CDR2 YNNKEL (reference sequence). J was trimmed by 5 bases and V by 7 bases; bases with no gene match: 11. The CDR3 DNA follows: TGTGCCAGCAACCGGGGACAGGGAGTAGGTTATGGCTACACCTTC. Its protein is CASNRGQGVGYGYTF.

This sequence joins TRBV4-1 and TRBJ2-7; D call uncertain. The CDR3 contains 17 residues. V gave up 4 bases and J gave up 8 bases, with 27 bases separating them. Germline V gene sequence: CDR1 MGHRA, CDR2 YSYEKL. CDR3 in amino acids: CASSPKISGGERNQQYF. The CDR3 coding sequence is TGCGCCAGCAGCCCGAAGATATCGGGCGGCGAGCGTAACCAGCAGTACTTC.

The chain has TRBV6-2 or TRBV6-3 and TRBJ2-3; TRBD2 agrees at 7 bases. V lost 5 bases, J lost 6 bases, and 11 bases stayed unmatched. The CDR3 covers 15 residues. Germline V CDR1 and CDR2: MNHEY, SVGEGT. This CDR3 reads CASSIGPGRGDTQYF. CDR3 DNA: TGTGCCAGCAGTATCGGGCCCGGGCGGGGGGATACGCAGTATTTT.

The rearrangement joins TRBV6-5 to TRBJ2-7; D is unresolved. In germline, CDR1 is MNHEY, CDR2 SVGAGI. This CDR3 has 12 amino acids. V was clipped by 4 bases and J by 6 bases, with 10 bases between them. This CDR3 is CASSSHTREQYF. CDR3 nucleotide sequence: TGTGCCAGCAGTTCCCACACCCGCGAGCAGTACTTC.

This chain uses TRBV6-6 with TRBJ2-7; the D call may be TRBD1 or TRBD2 (5 bases each). The CDR3 sequence is 12 residues long. Germline CDR1 and CDR2: MNHNY and SVGAGI (reference sequence). Trimming removed 4 bases from V and 3 bases from J, with 7 bases in between. CDR3 residues: CASSWDGYEQYF. CDR3 bases: TGTGCCAGCAGTTGGGACGGCTACGAGCAGTACTTC.

The DNA for the CDR3 is TGTGCCAGCAGTGAACGGGGACAGGGGGCCCAATCACTGTTTTTT. Its translation: CASSERGQGAQSLFF. This sequence joins TRBV28 and TRBJ1-4; 12 bases align to TRBD1. After removal of 5 bases from V and 13 bases from J, the junction contained 11 bases not matched to a gene. The CDR3 has 15 residues. Germline V gene lookup returns CDR1 MDHEN and CDR2 SYDVKM.

Turning to this clone: Distinct nucleotide sequences in the sample also encode this CDR3. V is TRBV18 and J is TRBJ2-5; D not certain. The CDR3 extends over 11 amino acids. Looked up from germline, CDR1 is KGHSH and CDR2 is LQKENI. V was pared by 6 bases and J by 0 bases, with 2 bases between. CDR3 bases: TGTGCCAGCTCGTACCAAGAGACCCAGTACTTC. Amino acids: CASSYQETQYF. Filled out from reference TRBV18 and TRBJ2-5, the complete variable domain reads NAGVMQNPRHLVRRRGQEARLRCSPMKGHSHVYWYRQLPEEGLKFMVYLQKENIIDESGMPKERFSAEFPKEGPSILRIQQVVRGDSAAYFCASSYQETQYFGPGTRLLVL.

Comment on this clone: Other DNA sequences in this sample translate to the same CDR3. V and J are TRBV7-9 and TRBJ2-3; no clear D. Trimming removed 5 bases at V and 0 bases at J, with 3 bases between. There are 12 residues in the CDR3. Germline V gene lookup returns CDR1 SEHNR and CDR2 FQNEAQ (reference sequence). The CDR3 DNA follows: TGTGCCAGCAGCCTCAGCACAGATACGCAGTATTTT. Protein sequence: CASSLSTDTQYF.

With regard to this clone: The same CDR3 also results from other DNA sequences found in this sample. V usage is TRBV18 and J usage is TRBJ2-1; D is ambiguous. V was shortened by 2 bases and J by 7 bases, with 6 bases between the two germline ends. CDR3 length: 12 residues. The germline gives CDR1 KGHSH, CDR2 LQKENI. CDR3 coding DNA: TGTGCCAGCTCACCAAGGCGGAATGAGCAGTTCTTC. Translated: CASSPRRNEQFF.

The chain recombines TRBV3-1 (or the pseudogene TRBV3-2) with TRBJ2-7; TRBD2 is a possible D gene (5 bases). Per the germline V gene, CDR1 is LGHDT and CDR2 is YNNKEL (reference sequence). Trimming shortened V by 1 base and J by 3 bases, and 10 bases separated the two germline ends. The length of the CDR3 is 14 residues. The CDR3, as DNA: TGTGCCAGCAGCCAAGTCGGAGGAATCTACGAGCAGTACTTC. This gives the protein CASSQVGGIYEQYF.

The chain couples TRBV4-3 to TRBJ2-1; D unresolved. Trimming removed 0 bases from V and 6 bases from J, with 6 bases in between. The CDR3 sequence is 13 residues long. The germline V gene encodes CDR1 LGHNA and CDR2 YSLEER. Written as DNA, the CDR3 is TGCGCCAGCAGCCAAGATTTTTTCAATGAGCAGTTCTTC. Its translation is CASSQDFFNEQFF.

Only one count was recorded for this clone. The chain joins TRBV9 to TRBJ2-1, with D possibly being TRBD2 (6 bases). CDR3 length: 13 residues. Trimming pared 4 bases from V and 7 bases from J, leaving 12 bases between. Looked up from germline, CDR1 is SGDLS and CDR2 is YYNGEE. For the CDR3, the DNA is TGTGCCAGCAGCACGGGAGCGTCAAATGAGCAGTTCTTC. It codes for CASSTGASNEQFF.

The chain combines TRBV7-9 with TRBJ1-5; 7 bases agree with TRBD1. CDR3 length: 14 amino acids. CDR1 SEHNR and CDR2 FQNEAQ come from the germline V gene (reference sequence). Unmatched junction bases numbered 7, after V lost 4 bases and J lost 7 bases. The CDR3 nucleotides read TGTGCCAGCAGCTCGGACAGGTCTCAACAGCCCCAGCATTTT. This encodes CASSSDRSQQPQHF.

This clone was observed once. The chain joins TRBV11-3 to TRBJ1-2; no firm D call. The CDR3 covers 14 residues. Deletions cut 1 base from V and 3 bases from J, with 9 bases between. The germline V gene encodes CDR1 SGHNT and CDR2 YENEEA. CDR3 coding DNA: TGTGCCAGCAGCTTAGTGGGAAGCGACTATGGCTACACCTTC. Protein product: CASSLVGSDYGYTF.

The V call is TRBV3-1 (or the pseudogene TRBV3-2), the J call TRBJ2-7; 7 positions match TRBD2. The CDR3 covers 14 residues. The J segment lost 1 base and the V segment lost 4 bases, leaving 4 bases of the junction unmatched. Germline loops: CDR1 LGHDT, CDR2 YNNKEL (reference sequence). CDR3 sequence reads: CASSLTSASYEQYF. In DNA, the CDR3 is TGTGCCAGCAGCCTTACTAGCGCATCCTACGAGCAGTACTTC.

As concerns this clone: One end of the junction is discordant with germline, which a read error may explain. The rearrangement links TRBV5-5 to TRBJ1-2; D ambiguous. The CDR3 has 15 amino acids. The V gene's germline CDR1 is SGHKS and CDR2 YYEKEE (reference sequence). The CDR3 loop is CASRLDLARVYGYTF. DNA of the CDR3: TGTGCCAGCAGATTGGACCTTGCTAGGGTCTATGGCTACACCTTC.

V gene TRBV7-9 combines with J gene TRBJ1-2; D unclear. Trimming pared 5 bases from V and 5 bases from J, leaving 12 bases between. This CDR3 region has 13 residues. CDR1 SEHNR and CDR2 FQNEAQ come from the germline V gene (reference sequence). In DNA, the CDR3 is TGTGCCAGCAGCCCAAGCGTCGAGTATGGCTACACCTTC. Residues: CASSPSVEYGYTF.

V is TRBV7-8 and J is TRBJ2-2; 9 bases line up with TRBD2. Germline lookup yields CDR1 SGHVS and CDR2 FQNEAQ. The CDR3 contains 17 residues. V dropped 5 bases and J dropped 2; count of bases not matched to a gene: 9. CDR3 amino acids: CASSLRRGGYNTGELFF. The CDR3 nucleotides read TGTGCCAGCAGCCTGCGGCGGGGGGGTTATAACACCGGGGAGCTGTTTTTT.

This chain uses TRBV19 with TRBJ2-1, with D perhaps given as TRBD1 or TRBD2 (5 bases each). CDR3 length: 14 residues. The V and J ends lost 2 bases and 9 bases respectively, with 14 bases between them. The germline V gene encodes CDR1 LNHDA and CDR2 SQIVND (reference sequence). Here the CDR3 DNA reads TGTGCCAGTAGTATATTAGCAGGGACGGGTGAGCAGTTCTTC. This codes for CASSILAGTGEQFF. The whole variable domain, filled in from reference TRBV19 and TRBJ2-1, reads DGGITQSPKYLFRKEGQNVTLSCEQNLNHDAMYWYRQDPGQGLRLIYYSQIVNDFQKGDIAEGYSVSREKKESFPLTVTSAQKNPTAFYLCASSILAGTGEQFFGPGTRLTVL.

The rearrangement uses TRBV27 and TRBJ2-7, with D possibly being TRBD1 or TRBD2 (6 bases each). This CDR3 has 13 residues. V lost 8 bases and J 4 bases, leaving 15 bases between the germline ends. From germline, CDR1 is MNHEY and CDR2 SMNVEV (reference sequence). The CDR3 spells CASGKGGPYEQYF. CDR3 bases: TGTGCCAGCGGGAAGGGGGGACCGTACGAGCAGTACTTC.

The chain uses TRBV6-4 and TRBJ1-1; D gene ambiguous. V lost 8 bases, J lost 5 bases, and 9 bases lay in between. The germline gives CDR1 MRHNA, CDR2 SNTAGT. This CDR3 has 11 residues. The CDR3 region is CASGEGTEAFF. The CDR3 DNA reads TGTGCCAGCGGAGAAGGGACTGAAGCTTTCTTT.

The chain has TRBV7-9 and TRBJ1-4; no definite D call. CDR1 is SEHNR and CDR2 is FQNEAQ in the germline V gene (reference sequence). V was trimmed by 3 bases and J by 1 base, leaving 9 bases between them. The length of the CDR3 is 15 residues. In DNA, the CDR3 is TGTGCCAGCAGCTTTGGCTGGGGAACTAATGAAAAACTGTTTTTT. Translating it yields CASSFGWGTNEKLFF. Based on the CDR3 plus reference TRBV7-9 and TRBJ1-4, the full variable domain is DTGVSQNPRHKITKRGQNVTFRCDPISEHNRLYWYRQTLGQGPEFLTYFQNEAQLEKSRLLSDRFSAERPKGSFSTLEIQRTEQGDSAMYLCASSFGWGTNEKLFFGSGTQLSVL.

Remarks on this clone: The same CDR3 is also encoded by other DNA sequences in this sample. The chain uses TRBV19 and TRBJ1-1, with D maybe TRBD1 (5 bases). The CDR3 is 13 residues long. The V gene's germline CDR1 is LNHDA and CDR2 SQIVND (reference sequence). V lost 6 bases and J lost 4, with 12 bases in between. The CDR3 nucleotides read TGTGCCAGTAGGCGCGGTGGGGGCACTGAAGCTTTCTTT. Encoded protein: CASRRGGGTEAFF.

The chain carries TRBV5-4 and TRBJ1-2; 9 nucleotides align to TRBD1. CDR1 and CDR2 (germline): SGHNT, YYREEE (reference sequence). Unmatched junction bases numbered 9, after V lost 4 bases and J lost 8 bases. The CDR3 loop spans 14 amino acids. CDR3 sequence reads: CASSPDRGVGGYTF. The CDR3, as DNA: TGTGCCAGCAGCCCGGACAGGGGTGTTGGCGGCTACACCTTC.